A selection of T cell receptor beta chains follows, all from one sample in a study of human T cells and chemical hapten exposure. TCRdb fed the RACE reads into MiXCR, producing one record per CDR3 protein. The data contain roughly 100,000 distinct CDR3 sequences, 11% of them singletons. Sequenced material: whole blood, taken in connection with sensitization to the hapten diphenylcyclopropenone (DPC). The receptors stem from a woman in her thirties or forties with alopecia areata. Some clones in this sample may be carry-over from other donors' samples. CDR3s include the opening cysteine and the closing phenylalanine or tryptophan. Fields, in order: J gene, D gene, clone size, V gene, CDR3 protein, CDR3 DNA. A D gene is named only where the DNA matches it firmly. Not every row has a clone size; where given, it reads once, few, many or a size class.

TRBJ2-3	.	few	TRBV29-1	CSVDTSSNTQYF	TGCAGCGTGGACACTTCCTCCAATACGCAGTATTTT
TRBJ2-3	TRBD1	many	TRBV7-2	CASSLARTGTGTDTQYF	TGTGCCAGCAGCTTAGCGAGGACCGGGACAGGCACAGATACGCAGTATTTT
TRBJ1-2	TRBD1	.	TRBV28	CASSPWTGGYGYTF	TGTGCCAGCAGTCCCTGGACAGGGGGCTATGGCTACACCTTC
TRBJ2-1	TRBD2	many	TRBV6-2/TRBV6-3	CASSYSLAGGNNEQFF	TGTGCCAGCAGTTACTCGTTAGCGGGGGGTAACAATGAGCAGTTCTTC
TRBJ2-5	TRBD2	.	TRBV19	CASSITSGKEETQYF	TGTGCCAGTAGTATAACGAGCGGGAAGGAAGAGACCCAGTACTTC
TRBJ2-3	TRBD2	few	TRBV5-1	CASSPGTSLKQDTQYF	TGCGCCAGCAGCCCTGGGACTAGCCTCAAACAAGATACGCAGTATTTT
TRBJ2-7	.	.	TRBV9	CASSVGQPDEQYF	TGTGCCAGCAGCGTAGGGCAGCCCGACGAGCAGTACTTC
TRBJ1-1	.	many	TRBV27	CASSHNPPREAFF	TGTGCCAGCAGTCATAACCCTCCCCGCGAAGCTTTCTTT
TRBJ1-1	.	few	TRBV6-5	CASSYISGNTEAFF	TGTGCCAGCAGTTACATATCGGGGAACACTGAAGCTTTCTTT
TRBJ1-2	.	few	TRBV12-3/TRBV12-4	CASSPNPTGPYGYTF	TGTGCCAGCAGTCCAAACCCGACTGGGCCCTATGGCTACACCTTC
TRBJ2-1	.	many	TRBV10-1	CASMDYMSPFYNEQFF	TGCGCCAGCATGGACTACATGTCTCCGTTTTACAATGAGCAGTTCTTC
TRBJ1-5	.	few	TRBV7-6	CASSFRADQPQHF	TGTGCCAGCAGCTTCCGGGCTGATCAGCCCCAGCATTTT
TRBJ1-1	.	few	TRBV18	CASSPQEGNTEAFF	TGTGCCAGCTCACCACAGGAGGGGAACACTGAAGCTTTCTTT
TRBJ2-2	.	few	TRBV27	CASSLTGRNTGELFF	TGTGCCAGCAGTTTAACCGGGAGGAACACCGGGGAGCTGTTTTTT
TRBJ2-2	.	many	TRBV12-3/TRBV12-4	CASRGTYTGELFF	TGTGCCAGCAGAGGGACCTACACCGGGGAGCTGTTTTTT
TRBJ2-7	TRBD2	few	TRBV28	CASSTSGASSYEQYF	TGTGCCAGCAGTACTAGCGGGGCCAGCTCCTACGAGCAGTACTTC
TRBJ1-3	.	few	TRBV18	CASSPPGSASGNTIYF	TGTGCCAGCTCACCACCAGGTTCGGCATCTGGAAACACCATATATTTT
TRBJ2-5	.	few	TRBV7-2	CASTPQEPERGYF	TGTGCCAGCACCCCCCAAGAGCCAGAGAGGGGTTACTTC
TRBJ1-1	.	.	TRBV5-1	CASSSGSGATEAFF	TGCGCCAGCAGCTCCGGGTCGGGGGCGACTGAAGCTTTCTTT
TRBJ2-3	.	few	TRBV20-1	CSASIGSTDTQYF	TGCAGTGCTAGTATAGGTAGCACAGATACGCAGTATTTT
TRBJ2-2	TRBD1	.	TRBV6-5	CASRTDRARTGELFF	TGTGCCAGCAGGACCGACAGGGCCCGCACCGGGGAGCTGTTTTTT
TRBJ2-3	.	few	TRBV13	CASSPPGGTPSTDTQYF	TGTGCCAGCAGCCCGCCCGGCGGTACGCCTAGCACAGATACGCAGTATTTT
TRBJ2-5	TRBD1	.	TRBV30	CAWGRDSLETQYF	TGTGCCTGGGGCAGGGACAGTCTGGAGACCCAGTACTTC
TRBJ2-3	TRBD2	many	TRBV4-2	CASSQDRASGSLTDTQYF	TGTGCCAGCAGCCAAGATAGGGCTAGCGGGTCCCTCACAGATACGCAGTATTTT
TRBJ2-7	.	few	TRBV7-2	CASAQGSSYEQYF	TGTGCCAGCGCCCAAGGTTCTTCCTACGAGCAGTACTTC
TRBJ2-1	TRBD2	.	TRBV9	CASSRTSGSPNNEQFF	TGTGCCAGCAGCCGCACTAGCGGGAGCCCTAATAATGAGCAGTTCTTC
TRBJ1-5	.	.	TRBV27	CASSPTRGGNQPQHF	TGTGCCAGCAGTCCCACCCGGGGTGGCAATCAGCCCCAGCATTTT
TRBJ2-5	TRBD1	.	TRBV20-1	CSAAGTAWRETQYF	TGCAGTGCTGCCGGGACAGCCTGGAGGGAGACCCAGTACTTC
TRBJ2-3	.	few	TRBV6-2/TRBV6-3	CASSPQGPGDTQYF	TGTGCCAGCAGTCCTCAGGGACCGGGAGATACGCAGTATTTT
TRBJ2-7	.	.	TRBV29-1	CSVEGGIGGSAYEQYF	TGCAGCGTTGAAGGGGGGATTGGAGGGTCGGCCTACGAGCAGTACTTC
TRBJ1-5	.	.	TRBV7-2	CASSLGQRNQPQHF	TGTGCCAGCAGCTTAGGACAACGCAATCAGCCCCAGCATTTT